This entry features one TCR beta chain sequence. In its sample, this clonotype was seen many times. This clone's antigen is unknown. One junction end does not reproduce the germline sequence, and a read error may be involved. Flow cytometry had shown CD8+CD57+ cell expansion in the patients selected for sequencing. All patients had severe acquired aplastic anemia diagnosed by International Study of Aplastic Anemia and Agranulocytosis and Camitta criteria. No patient had received any therapy when blood was sampled. In the study, sorted CD4+ and CD8+ blood T cells from patients with severe aplastic anemia and from healthy subjects underwent deep sequencing of TCR repertoires. Patients were enrolled under clinicaltrials.gov protocols 00001620, 01623167, 00001397, 00071045, 00081523 and 00961064 in the USA. Ficoll-Paque density gradient centrifugation was used to isolate peripheral blood mononuclear cells. Before DNA extraction, CD4+ and CD8+ T cells were sorted with FACS or magnetic beads.

TCR beta VDJ combination and CDR3 sequence profiling used genomic DNA as the template. An Illumina HiSeq 2000 was the platform used for TCR repertoire sequencing. For the original study's pipeline: Repertoire assessment relied on Simpson's diversity index, CDR3 size and DJ length profiles, and TRBV/TRBJ rearrangement plots. The immunodominant clone was defined as the most abundant DNA sequence in deep sequencing data. CDR3 amino acid sequences were screened for sharing across subjects and were compared with published repertoires and the VDJdb database. TCRdb reanalyzed the raw reads on its own, using fastp at Q25 for trimming and MiXCR for clone calling, and kept in-frame beta chains. Records with the same CDR3 protein are collapsed into one entry carrying the most frequent genes and DNA. These V and J calls derive from TCRdb rather than the authors' analysis. Recorded for this sample are nearly 60,000 distinct CDR3 sequences; approximately 52% of them occurred a single time. Roughly 16% of the sample belongs to the ten largest clones.

The data were taken from a study of CD8+CD57+ T cells in acquired aplastic anemia (dated by TCRdb to 2016 to 2019). In terms of the full investigation: A mean of about 3.2 ug of DNA, ranging from roughly 0.17 to 30 ug, was extracted from sorted CD4+ and CD8+ cells. CD8+CD57+ expansion was defined as frequency above the mean frequency observed in healthy subjects. Broader findings and caveats from the paper: CD8+ Simpson's diversity did not differ significantly between patients and healthy controls (P=0.060). About 30 CD8+ CDR3 sequences were found to be shared between patients and controls, but these sequences appeared to be highly expressed in patients and within the immunodominant clones of the patients.

The CDR3 runs 12 amino acids, cysteine and phenylalanine included. Only the CDR3 DNA stays, 36 bases, in frame from base 1. Looking up the germline V gene yields CDR1 SGDLS and CDR2 YYNGEE. The rearrangement combines TRBV9 with TRBJ1-1; TRBD1 agrees with 10 junctional bases. The receptor comes from a human donor with aplastic anemia. Sequencing was performed on sorted CD4+, CD8+, or CD8+CD57+ T cells (not recorded which) from PBMCs. CDR3 region: CASSSEGTGVVF. The base sequence is TGTGCCAGCAGCTCAGAAGGGACAGGGGTTGTCTTT. With the rest looked up from the reference TRBV9 and TRBJ1-1 genes rather than sequenced, the full variable domain is DSGVTQTPKHLITATGQRVTLRCSPRSGDLSVYWYQQSLDQGLQFLIQYYNGEERAKGNILERFSAQQFPDLHSELNLSSLELGDSALYFCASSSEGTGVVFGQGTRLTVV.